This note documents a single T cell receptor (beta chain) sequence. This entry belongs to a study of CD8+ T cells in alopecia areata. RNA was isolated and reverse transcribed to cDNA, the sequencing template. The method was immunoSEQ multiplex PCR; TCRdb's version includes in-frame clones alone and lacks a portion of them. The sample consists of 150,000 or so clones, about three fifths of them appearing once. The CDR3 sequence is 15 residues long. The V gene's germline CDR1 is MNHNS and CDR2 SASEGT. Trimming took 6 bases from V and 2 from J; bases not matched to a gene: 6. The J gene is TRBJ2-3, the V gene TRBV6-1, with TRBD2 matching over 9 bases. The TCR originated in a human donor with alopecia areata. The sample consisted of CD4+ T cells sorted from blood, taken at week 0. The CDR3 loop is CASSRSGGYTDTQYF. In DNA form, the CDR3 reads TGTGCCAGCAGCCGAAGCGGGGGGTACACAGATACGCAGTATTTT.